The next 15 T cell receptor beta chains were all read from a single sample in a study of T cells in Graves' hyperthyroidism and ophthalmopathy. TCR beta CDR3 region amplification was performed from RNA transcripts. RT-PCR in the first round (using the HTBI primer set) targeted the TCR CDR3. TCRdb passed the multiplex PCR reads through MiXCR, listing each CDR3 protein once. The sample includes 480,000 or so distinct CDR3 sequences, roughly 45% of them seen just once. Sequencing was performed on peripheral blood or thyroid tissue (not recorded which). These receptors came from an adult woman with Graves' disease, either hyperthyroidism or ophthalmopathy (not recorded which).

This clonotype appeared many times. This chain links TRBV7-2 with TRBJ1-6, with 9 bases lining up with TRBD1. The CDR3 is made up of 13 amino acids. Germline CDR1 SGHTA, CDR2 FQGNSA. The trim removed 1 base at V and 15 bases at J, leaving 4 bases unmatched. The CDR3 sequence is CASSLGTGVNLHF. As DNA, the CDR3 is TGTGCCAGCAGCTTAGGGACAGGGGTTAACCTCCACTTT.

This chain links TRBV29-1 with TRBJ2-7; 10 bases match TRBD1. Unmatched junction bases numbered 7, after V lost 6 bases and J lost 5 bases. Germline V lookup: CDR1 SQVTM, CDR2 ANQGSEA. The CDR3 runs to 13 residues. The CDR3: CSVQGQGWDEQYF. CDR3 in DNA: TGCAGCGTCCAGGGACAGGGGTGGGACGAGCAGTACTTC.

With regard to this clonotype: A much larger clone lies one base from this, so it may be a read error. The chain recombines TRBV4-1 with TRBJ1-2; TRBD1 is a possible D gene (5 bases). Germline lookup yields CDR1 MGHRA and CDR2 YSYEKL. CDR3 length: 16 residues. CDR3 bases: TGCGCCAGCACCCCGAATACGGCCGGGACGGCCTATGGCCACACCTTC. Its protein product is CASTPNTAGTAYGHTF.

The chain recombines TRBV11-2 with TRBJ1-4; 7 positions match TRBD1. Germline loops: CDR1 SGHAT, CDR2 FQNNGV. V gave up 0 bases and J gave up 3 bases; unmatched junction bases: 4. CDR3 length equals 16 residues. CDR3 sequence (DNA): TGTGCCAGCAGCTTAGATGGGACAGTAGCTAATGAAAAACTGTTTTTT. Translating it yields CASSLDGTVANEKLFF.

This chain joins TRBV2 and TRBJ2-5; D is unresolved. The CDR3 runs 12 residues. V was trimmed by 3 bases and J by 3 bases, leaving 5 bases between them. In germline, CDR1 is SNHLY, CDR2 FYNNEI. This chain's CDR3 is CASSEGKETQYF. In DNA, the CDR3 is TGTGCCAGCAGTGAGGGCAAAGAGACCCAGTACTTC.

The genes are TRBV9 and TRBJ2-7; tentatively, D is TRBD2 (8 bases). Germline V gene data show CDR1 as SGDLS and CDR2 as YYNGEE. The CDR3 contains 14 residues. With 3 bases removed from V and 7 bases from J, the gap between germline ends came to 17 bases. The CDR3 coding sequence is TGTGCCAGCAGCGGTAGCGGGACAGATCGGGAGCAGTACTTC. It translates to CASSGSGTDREQYF. Based on the CDR3 plus reference TRBV9 and TRBJ2-7, the full variable domain is DSGVTQTPKHLITATGQRVTLRCSPRSGDLSVYWYQQSLDQGLQFLIQYYNGEERAKGNILERFSAQQFPDLHSELNLSSLELGDSALYFCASSGSGTDREQYFGPGTRLTVT.

This clonotype was observed at least ten times. The chain uses TRBV12-3 or TRBV12-4 and TRBJ2-2; no reliable D call. This CDR3 spans 15 amino acids. V shed 0 bases and J shed 4 bases, with 9 bases lying between them. The CDR3 region has the DNA TGTGCCAGCAGTTTAGCAGGGTTGGGCACCGGGGAGCTGTTTTTT. This sequence encodes CASSLAGLGTGELFF.

V usage is TRBV25-1 and J usage is TRBJ1-1; no firm D call. The V end was cut by 1 base, the J end by 3 bases, with 12 bases between. CDR1 and CDR2 from the germline V gene are MGHDK and SYGVNS. This CDR3 region has 15 residues. The CDR3 DNA follows: TGTGCCAGCAGTGAATTGATAGGGATGGACACTGAAGCTTTCTTT. Amino acids: CASSELIGMDTEAFF.

The table lists this clonotype with a few counts. V and J are TRBV6-1 and TRBJ2-3; 11 bases map to TRBD2. CDR1 and CDR2 (germline): MNHNS, SASEGT. The CDR3 consists of 14 residues. V dropped 6 bases and J dropped 5; count of bases not matched to a gene: 4. The CDR3 spells CASRTGLAGDTQYF. CDR3 DNA sequence: TGTGCCAGCAGAACCGGACTAGCGGGAGATACGCAGTATTTT.

As to this clonotype: The junction shows a germline mismatch at one end, possibly a read error. The chain uses TRBV2 and TRBJ1-1; D call uncertain. The CDR3 extends over 8 amino acids. CDR1 and CDR2 from the germline V gene are SNHLY and FYNNEI. CDR3 sequence (DNA): TGTGCCAGCAGTTCAGGCACCTTT. This encodes CASSSGTF. Full variable domain (missing parts from reference TRBV2 and TRBJ1-1): EPEVTQTPSHQVTQMGQEVILRCVPISNHLYFYWYRQILGQKVEFLVSFYNNEISEKSEIFDDQFSVERPDGSNFTLKIRSTKLEDSAMYFCASSSGTFGQGTRLTVV.

The chain's CDR3 is CASTGVVDTEAFF. CDR3 sequence (DNA): TGTGCCAGCACCGGGGTTGTGGACACTGAAGCTTTCTTT. The V gene is TRBV10-3, the J gene TRBJ1-1; unclear D gene. The CDR3 extends over 13 amino acids. The V and J ends lost 10 bases and 3 bases respectively, with 15 bases between them. Germline loops: CDR1 ENHRY, CDR2 SYGVKD.

The chain carries TRBV6-5 and TRBJ1-5, with 10 positions matching TRBD1. V shed 2 bases and J 0 bases; nucleotides not matched to a gene: 7. The CDR3 consists of 18 residues. CDR1 MNHEY and CDR2 SVGAGI come from the germline V gene. CDR3 residues: CASSYPGQGKYSNQPQHF. Written as DNA, the CDR3 is TGTGCCAGCAGTTACCCGGGACAGGGGAAGTATAGCAATCAGCCCCAGCATTTT.

In this sample, this clonotype turned up many times. One end of the junction does not line up with germline, which may come from a read error. CDR3 region: CASSLQDTEAFF. The CDR3 DNA is TGTGCCAGCAGCTTACAGGACACTGAAGCTTTCTTT. The chain combines TRBV5-1 with TRBJ1-1; tentatively, D is TRBD1 (5 bases). Germline V gene sequence: CDR1 SGHRS, CDR2 YFSETQ. CDR3 length: 12 residues.

V usage is TRBV19 and J usage is TRBJ1-1; a possible D gene is TRBD1 (6 bases). V lost 6 bases to trimming and J lost 1 base, with 18 bases between them. Germline V gene sequence: CDR1 LNHDA, CDR2 SQIVND (reference sequence). There are 16 residues in the CDR3. The CDR3: CASSLYRRGTNTEAFF. DNA for the CDR3: TGTGCCAGTAGCCTATACCGGAGGGGGACGAACACTGAAGCTTTCTTT.

This clonotype has at least ten counts. This chain links TRBV2 with TRBJ1-3; D is possibly TRBD1 (5 bases). The CDR3 consists of 12 residues. Germline loops: CDR1 SNHLY, CDR2 FYNNEI. V gave up 10 bases and J gave up 3 bases, with 10 bases separating them. DNA of the CDR3: TGTGCCATCGGGGACGGTGGAAACACCATATATTTT. This encodes CAIGDGGNTIYF.